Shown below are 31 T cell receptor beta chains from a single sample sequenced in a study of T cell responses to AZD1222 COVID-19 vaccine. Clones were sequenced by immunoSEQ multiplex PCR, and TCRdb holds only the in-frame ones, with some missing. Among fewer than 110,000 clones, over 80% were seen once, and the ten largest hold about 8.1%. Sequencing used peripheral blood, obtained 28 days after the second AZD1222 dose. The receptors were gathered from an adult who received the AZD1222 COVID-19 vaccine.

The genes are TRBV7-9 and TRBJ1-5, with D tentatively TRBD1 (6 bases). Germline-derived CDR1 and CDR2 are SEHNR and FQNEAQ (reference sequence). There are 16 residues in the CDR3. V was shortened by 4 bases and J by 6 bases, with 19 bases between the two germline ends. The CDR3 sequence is CASSSGVGGRSQPQHF. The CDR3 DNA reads TGTGCCAGCAGCTCCGGGGTAGGGGGGCGTAGTCAGCCCCAGCATTTT.

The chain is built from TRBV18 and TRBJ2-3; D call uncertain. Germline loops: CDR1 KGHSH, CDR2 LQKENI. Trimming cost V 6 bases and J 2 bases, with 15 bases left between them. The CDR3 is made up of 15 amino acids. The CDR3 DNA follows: TGTGCCAGCTCCCCCCCACAGCGATCCACAGATACGCAGTATTTT. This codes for CASSPPQRSTDTQYF.

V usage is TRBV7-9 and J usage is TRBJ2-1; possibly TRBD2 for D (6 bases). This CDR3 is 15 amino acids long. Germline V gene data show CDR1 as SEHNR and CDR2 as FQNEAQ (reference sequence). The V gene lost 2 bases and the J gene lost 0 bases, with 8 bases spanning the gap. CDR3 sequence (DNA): TGTGCCAGCAGCTTACGCGGGGCCTCCTACAATGAGCAGTTCTTC. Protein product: CASSLRGASYNEQFF.

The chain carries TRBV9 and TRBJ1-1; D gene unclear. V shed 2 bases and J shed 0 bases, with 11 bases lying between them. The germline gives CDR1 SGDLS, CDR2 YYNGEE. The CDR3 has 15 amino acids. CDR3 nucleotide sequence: TGTGCCAGCAGCGTGAATGCTGGGTTGAACACTGAAGCTTTCTTT. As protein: CASSVNAGLNTEAFF.

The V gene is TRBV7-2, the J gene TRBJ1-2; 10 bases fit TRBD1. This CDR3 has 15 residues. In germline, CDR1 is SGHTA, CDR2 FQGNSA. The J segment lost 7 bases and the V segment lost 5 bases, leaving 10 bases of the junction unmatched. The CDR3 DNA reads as TGTGCCAGCAGCCCAGACAGGGGGCGGAATGTTGGCTACACCTTC. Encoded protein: CASSPDRGRNVGYTF. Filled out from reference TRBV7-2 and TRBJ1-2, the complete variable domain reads GAGVSQSPSNKVTEKGKDVELRCDPISGHTALYWYRQSLGQGLEFLIYFQGNSAPDKSGLPSDRFSAERTGGSVSTLTIQRTQQEDSAVYLCASSPDRGRNVGYTFGSGTRLTVV.

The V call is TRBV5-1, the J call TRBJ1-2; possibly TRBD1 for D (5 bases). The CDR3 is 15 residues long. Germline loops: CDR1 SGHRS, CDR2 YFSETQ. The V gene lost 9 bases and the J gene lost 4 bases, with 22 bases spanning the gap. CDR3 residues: CATSPEERGSYGYTF. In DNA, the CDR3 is TGCGCCACCTCCCCGGAAGAGAGGGGAAGCTATGGCTACACCTTC.

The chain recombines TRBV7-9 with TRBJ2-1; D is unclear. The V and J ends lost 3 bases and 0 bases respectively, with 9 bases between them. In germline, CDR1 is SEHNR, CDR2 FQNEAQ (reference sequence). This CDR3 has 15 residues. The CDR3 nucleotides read TGTGCCAGCAGCTTGGGCGCGCCCTCCTACAATGAGCAGTTCTTC. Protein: CASSLGAPSYNEQFF. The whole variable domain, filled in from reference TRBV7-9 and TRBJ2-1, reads DTGVSQNPRHKITKRGQNVTFRCDPISEHNRLYWYRQTLGQGPEFLTYFQNEAQLEKSRLLSDRFSAERPKGSFSTLEIQRTEQGDSAMYLCASSLGAPSYNEQFFGPGTRLTVL.

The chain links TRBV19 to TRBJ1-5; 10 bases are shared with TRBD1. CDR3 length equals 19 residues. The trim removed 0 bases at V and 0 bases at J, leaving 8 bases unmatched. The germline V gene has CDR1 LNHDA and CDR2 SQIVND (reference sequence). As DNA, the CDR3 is TGTGCCAGTAGTATAGAAAAGGGGACAGGGGTGGGTAGCAATCAGCCCCAGCATTTT. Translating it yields CASSIEKGTGVGSNQPQHF.

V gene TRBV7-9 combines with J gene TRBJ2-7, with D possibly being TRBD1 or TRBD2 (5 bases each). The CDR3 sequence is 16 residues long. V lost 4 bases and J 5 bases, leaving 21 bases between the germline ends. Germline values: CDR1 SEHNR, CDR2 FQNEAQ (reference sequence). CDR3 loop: CASSSDWDGSPDEQYF. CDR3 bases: TGTGCCAGCAGCTCGGATTGGGACGGAAGCCCCGACGAGCAGTACTTC.

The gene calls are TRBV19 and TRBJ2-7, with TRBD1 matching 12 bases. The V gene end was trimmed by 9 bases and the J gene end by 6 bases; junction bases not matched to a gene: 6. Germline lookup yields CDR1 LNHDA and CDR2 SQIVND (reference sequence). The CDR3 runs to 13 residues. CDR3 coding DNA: TGTGCCAGCTCCGGGACAGGGGGCAGCGAGCAGTACTTC. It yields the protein CASSGTGGSEQYF.

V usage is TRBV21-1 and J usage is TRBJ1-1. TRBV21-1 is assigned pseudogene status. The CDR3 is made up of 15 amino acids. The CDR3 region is CASSKTPPKNTEAFF. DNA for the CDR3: TGTGCCAGCAGCAAAACCCCGCCTAAGAACACTGAAGCTTTCTTT.

This chain's CDR3 is CASKSHSGANVLTF. The CDR3 region has the DNA TGTGCCAGCAAAAGCCACTCTGGGGCCAACGTCCTGACTTTC. This chain joins TRBV3-1 (or the pseudogene TRBV3-2) and TRBJ2-6; no clear D gene. V lost 7 bases and J lost 0, with 7 bases in between. The CDR3 sequence is 14 residues long. CDR1 LGHDT and CDR2 YNNKEL come from the germline V gene (reference sequence).

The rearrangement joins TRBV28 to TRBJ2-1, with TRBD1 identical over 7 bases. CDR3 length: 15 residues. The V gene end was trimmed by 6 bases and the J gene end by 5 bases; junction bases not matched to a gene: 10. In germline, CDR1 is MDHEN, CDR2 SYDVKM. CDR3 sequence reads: CASRKRDSPDNEQFF. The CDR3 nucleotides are TGTGCCAGCAGGAAACGGGACAGTCCCGACAATGAGCAGTTCTTC.

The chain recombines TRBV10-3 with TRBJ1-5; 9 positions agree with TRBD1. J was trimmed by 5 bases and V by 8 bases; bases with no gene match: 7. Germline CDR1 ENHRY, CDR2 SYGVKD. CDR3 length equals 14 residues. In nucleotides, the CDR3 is TGTGCCATCGGCGGGACAGGGAACGATCAGCCCCAGCATTTT. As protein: CAIGGTGNDQPQHF.

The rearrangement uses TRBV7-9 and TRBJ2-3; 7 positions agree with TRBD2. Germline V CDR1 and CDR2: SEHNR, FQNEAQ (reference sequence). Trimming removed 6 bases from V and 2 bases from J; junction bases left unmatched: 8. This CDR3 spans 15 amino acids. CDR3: CASSGREVITDTQYF. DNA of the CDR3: TGTGCCAGCAGTGGACGGGAGGTAATCACAGATACGCAGTATTTT.

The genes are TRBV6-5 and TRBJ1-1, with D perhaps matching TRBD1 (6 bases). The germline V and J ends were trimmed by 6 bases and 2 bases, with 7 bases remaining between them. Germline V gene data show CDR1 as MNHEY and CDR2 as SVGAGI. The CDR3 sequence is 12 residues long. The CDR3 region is CASSRGNTEAFF. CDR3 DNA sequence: TGTGCCAGCAGCAGGGGAAACACTGAAGCTTTCTTT.

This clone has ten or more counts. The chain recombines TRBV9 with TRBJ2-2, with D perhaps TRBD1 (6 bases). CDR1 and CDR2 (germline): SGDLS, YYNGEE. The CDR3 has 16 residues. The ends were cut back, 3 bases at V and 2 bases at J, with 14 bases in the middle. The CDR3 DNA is TGTGCCAGCAGCGCACGCGTAGGGGGAAACACCGGGGAGCTGTTTTTT. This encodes CASSARVGGNTGELFF.

The CDR3: CASSPTPSDTQYF. The DNA of the CDR3 is TGTGCCAGCAGCCCCACCCCCTCAGATACGCAGTATTTT. The rearrangement uses TRBV6-1 and TRBJ2-3; D is uncertain. This CDR3 is built from 13 residues. The germline V gene encodes CDR1 MNHNS and CDR2 SASEGT. Trimming removed 6 bases from V and 4 bases from J, with 11 bases in between.

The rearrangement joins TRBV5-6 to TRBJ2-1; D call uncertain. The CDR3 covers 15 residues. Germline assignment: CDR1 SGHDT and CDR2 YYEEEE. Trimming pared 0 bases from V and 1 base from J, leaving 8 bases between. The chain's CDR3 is CASSLAGPSYNEQFF. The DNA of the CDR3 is TGTGCCAGCAGCTTGGCTGGACCGTCCTACAATGAGCAGTTCTTC. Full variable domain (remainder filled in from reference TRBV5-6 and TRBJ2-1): DAGVTQSPTHLIKTRGQQVTLRCSPKSGHDTVSWYQQALGQGPQFIFQYYEEEERQRGNFPDRFSGHQFPNYSSELNVNALLLGDSALYLCASSLAGPSYNEQFFGPGTRLTVL.

As DNA, the CDR3 is TGTGCCAGCAGATCCCTTACAGGAAACACCATATATTTT. Translated, it gives CASRSLTGNTIYF. The V call is TRBV6-5, the J call TRBJ1-3; D ambiguous. Trimming cost V 6 bases and J 4 bases, with 10 bases left between them. CDR3 length: 13 amino acids. The germline CDR1 and CDR2 sequences are MNHEY and SVGAGI.

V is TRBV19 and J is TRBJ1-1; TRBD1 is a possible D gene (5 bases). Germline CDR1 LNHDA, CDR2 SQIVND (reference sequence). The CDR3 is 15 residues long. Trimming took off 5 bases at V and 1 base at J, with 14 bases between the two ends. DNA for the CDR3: TGTGCCAGTAGTTTCCTCCGGGGGGGGAACACTGAAGCTTTCTTT. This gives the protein CASSFLRGGNTEAFF.

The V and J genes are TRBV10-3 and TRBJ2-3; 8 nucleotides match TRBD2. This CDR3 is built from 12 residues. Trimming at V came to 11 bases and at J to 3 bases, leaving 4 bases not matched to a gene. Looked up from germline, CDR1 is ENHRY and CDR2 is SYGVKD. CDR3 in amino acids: CAAGGGTDTQYF. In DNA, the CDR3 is TGTGCCGCCGGGGGGGGGACAGATACGCAGTATTTT.

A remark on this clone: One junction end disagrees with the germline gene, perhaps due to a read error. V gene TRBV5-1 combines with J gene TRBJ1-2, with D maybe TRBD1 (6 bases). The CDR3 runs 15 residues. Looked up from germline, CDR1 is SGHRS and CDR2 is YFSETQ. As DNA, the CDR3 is TGCGCCAGCAGCTTGTGGGGGGACATCCGGGATGGTGCAGACTTC. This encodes CASSLWGDIRDGADF.

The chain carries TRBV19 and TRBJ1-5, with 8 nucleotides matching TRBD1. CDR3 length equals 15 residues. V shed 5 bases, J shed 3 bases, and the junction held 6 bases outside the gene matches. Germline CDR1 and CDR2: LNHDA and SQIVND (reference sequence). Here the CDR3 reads CASSVDRGVNQPQHF. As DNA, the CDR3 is TGTGCCAGTAGTGTCGACAGGGGTGTCAATCAGCCCCAGCATTTT.

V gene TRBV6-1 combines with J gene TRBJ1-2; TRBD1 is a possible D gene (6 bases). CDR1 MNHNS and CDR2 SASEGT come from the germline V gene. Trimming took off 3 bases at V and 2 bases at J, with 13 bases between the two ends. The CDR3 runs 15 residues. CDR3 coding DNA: TGTGCCAGCAGTGACAGGGGACCTGGAAACTATGGCTACACCTTC. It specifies CASSDRGPGNYGYTF.

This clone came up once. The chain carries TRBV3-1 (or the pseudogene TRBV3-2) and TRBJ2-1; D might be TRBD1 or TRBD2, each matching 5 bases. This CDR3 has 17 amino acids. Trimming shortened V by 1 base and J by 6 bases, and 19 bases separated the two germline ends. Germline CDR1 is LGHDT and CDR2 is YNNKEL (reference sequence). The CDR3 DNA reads TGTGCCAGCAGCCAAGTGTTGGGCGGACCCGGGGCCAATGAGCAGTTCTTC. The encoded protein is CASSQVLGGPGANEQFF.

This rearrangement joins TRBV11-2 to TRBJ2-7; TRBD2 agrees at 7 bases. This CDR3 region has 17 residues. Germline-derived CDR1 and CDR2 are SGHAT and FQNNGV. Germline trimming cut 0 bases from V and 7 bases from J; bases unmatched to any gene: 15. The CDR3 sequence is CASSLDPASLGGWEQYF. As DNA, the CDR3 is TGTGCCAGCAGCTTAGATCCGGCTAGTCTGGGAGGGTGGGAGCAGTACTTC.

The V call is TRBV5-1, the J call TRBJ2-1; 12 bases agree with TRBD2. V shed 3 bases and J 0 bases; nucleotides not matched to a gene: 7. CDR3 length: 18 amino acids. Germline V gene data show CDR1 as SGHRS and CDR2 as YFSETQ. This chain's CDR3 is CASSSGLAGRSSYNEQFF. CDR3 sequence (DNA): TGCGCCAGCAGCTCCGGACTAGCGGGGCGAAGCTCCTACAATGAGCAGTTCTTC.

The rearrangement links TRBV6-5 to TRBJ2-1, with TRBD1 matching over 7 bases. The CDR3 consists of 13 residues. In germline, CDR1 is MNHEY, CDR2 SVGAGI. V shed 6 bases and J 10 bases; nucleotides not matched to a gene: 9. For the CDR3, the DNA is TGTGCCAGCAGAGCCCAGGGGGTGGTAGAGCAGTTCTTC. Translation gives CASRAQGVVEQFF.

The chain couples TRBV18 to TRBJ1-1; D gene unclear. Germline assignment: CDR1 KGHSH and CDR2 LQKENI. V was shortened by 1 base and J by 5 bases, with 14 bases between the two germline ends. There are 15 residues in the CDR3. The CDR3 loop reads CASSPLAPKGTEAFF. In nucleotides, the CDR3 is TGTGCCAGCTCACCACTGGCCCCGAAAGGAACTGAAGCTTTCTTT.

The CDR3 protein is CASSPTSGRSEQYF. As DNA, the CDR3 is TGCGCCAGCAGCCCGACTAGCGGGAGGAGCGAGCAGTACTTC. The chain is built from TRBV4-1 and TRBJ2-7; TRBD2 aligns across 13 bases. V trimming: 4 bases; J trimming: 6 bases; junction bases outside the gene matches: 3. CDR1 MGHRA and CDR2 YSYEKL come from the germline V gene. The CDR3 is 14 amino acids.